This T cell receptor beta chain derives from a study of long-term antiretroviral therapy in people with HIV. Germline CDR1 MNHEY, CDR2 SVGAGI. Between the trimmed V and J ends, which lost 6 bases and 9 bases, there was a span of 15 bases. This CDR3 has 13 amino acids. General study results and limits: Clones expanded before ART dominated the repertoire at all time points.

The study drew at least one pre-ART and at least two post-ART PBMC samples from every donor. Sequencing used immunoSEQ v3.0 at survey level. Per sample, sequencing targeted about 40,000-55,000 T-cell genomes. Profiled with immunoSEQ multiplex PCR; TCRdb holds only in-frame clones, not every one. This sample has roughly 39,000 clones, with 86% found just once. This clone was counted only a few times. Its target is not known. The sequence derives from a woman in her late teens or twenties with HIV. J is TRBJ1-5 and V is TRBV6-5, with a tentative D call TRBD1 (6 bases). Sequencing used unsorted PBMCs, obtained just before starting antiretroviral therapy. CDR3 coding DNA: TGTGCCAGCAGCTCGACAGGCAAGAGGCCCCAGCATTTT. This gives the protein CASSSTGKRPQHF.